This T cell receptor beta chain was captured by sequencing in a study of blood T cell repertoires in COVID-19 (dated by TCRdb to about 2020). About the full investigation: Samples from collaborators originated in the United States, Italy and Spain and spanned both the acute and convalescent phases of COVID-19. HLA class I and class II types, where available, came from metadata supplied by the sample provider rather than from assay-based typing. Subjects who had been exposed to COVID-19, were actively infected with it, or had recovered from it provided the deeply sampled blood TCRbeta repertoires that made up the dataset. The sample metadata nearly always contained a de-identified subject ID, COVID-19 status, age in years and sex. The prospective study material was composed of cDNA or gDNA derived from T cells, B-cell-depleted T cells, or PBMCs. A freely available public database, intended as a resource for researchers studying the immune response to SARS-CoV-2, is where the repertoires were released. The samples were drawn from two sources: the first 160 participants of the ongoing ImmuneRACE study, and 1,000 to 1,500 subjects contributed by 6 global collaborators.

TCRbeta CDR3 regions were amplified from genomic DNA using the immunoSEQ Assay, a bias-controlled multiplex PCR. For the original study's pipeline: Within the assay, amplification of reference gene primers was used to estimate how many nucleated cells each sample contained. To quantify the absolute abundance of each unique TCRbeta CDR3 rearrangement, sequence reads were collapsed and filtered. For each sample, productive Simpson clonality was calculated as the square root of Simpson's diversity index over productive rearrangements. In its TCRdb copy, this immuneACCESS table keeps in-frame sequences only and misses some clones. Where compared with another copy, unresolved V genes explain less than half of these, and the others have no known cause. The V and J calls and clone size were taken over from that table, and D and trimming were inferred from the DNA. The sample contains approximately 190,000 clones, roughly four fifths of them found a single time. 6% to 7% of the sample belongs to the ten largest clones.

Overall results and qualifications from the work: The amount of clinical and demographic metadata varied by source and participant and was provided uncurated.

The collaborating institutions used their own protocols to collect whole blood in K2EDTA tubes. Collaborator samples were shipped for TCRbeta analysis as frozen whole blood, isolated PBMCs, or DNA extracted from either sample type. For this clone: Its antigen is not yet known. No base quality information exists; no much larger clone differs at one position.

Sequenced input: peripheral blood. The clonotype was recovered from a middle-aged woman with acute or convalescent COVID-19.

In nucleotides, the sequence is TGTGCCAGCAGCCAAGAGCGGCCGGGGTCTGGAAACACCATATATTTT. This sequence encodes CASSQERPGSGNTIYF. The chain is assembled from TRBV4-2 and TRBJ1-3; no D segment can be confidently identified. For CDR1 and CDR2, the germline V gene lists LGHNA and YNFKEQ. The CDR3 covers 16 residues, taking in both the cysteine and the phenylalanine. The entry retains the CDR3 DNA only, 48 bases that are in frame from base 1. V sheds 0 bases and J sheds 1 base, leaving 10 bases between their ends.